This T cell receptor beta chain was retrieved from a study of human T cells and chemical hapten exposure. Background on the study: The scalp of each patient received a weekly diphenylcyclopropenone dose for the full roughly 25-week study. Patients, predominantly female, presented with alopecia areata, totalis or universalis. Slight differences in pooled library volume were the main source of varying TCR yields across samples.

Between the trimmed V and J ends, which lost 5 bases and 4 bases, there was a span of 15 bases. This CDR3 is built from 14 residues. Germline CDR1 is SQVTM and CDR2 is ANQGSEA. Time point described: pre-sensitization, week 0. Treatment reported: therapeutic diphenylcyclopropenone sensitization with weekly scalp DPC. Each CDR3 protein is one row after TCRdb ran MiXCR on the RACE reads. This table holds more than 250,000 distinct CDR3 sequences, around 7.7% found once. The sample here was whole blood, taken in connection with sensitization to the hapten diphenylcyclopropenone (DPC). The TCR originated in a young man with alopecia areata. Some clones in this sample may be carry-over from other donors' samples. The V call is TRBV29-1, the J call TRBJ2-1, with D perhaps matching TRBD1 (5 bases). CDR3 nucleotides: TGCAGCGTTAAGGGGCAGGGAAGATACAATGAGCAGTTCTTC. Translated: CSVKGQGRYNEQFF.